This TCR beta chain stems from a study of human T cells and chemical hapten exposure (dated by TCRdb to about 2021). Turning to the overall study: For sensitization, 2% DPC in acetone was applied to a roughly 2 cm by roughly 2 cm area of upper inner arm skin. Weekly therapeutic DPC doses were additionally applied to the scalp of patients throughout the roughly 25-week study period. Twenty-nine alopecia patients provided blood for TCR sequencing at one to four time points (pre-sensitization, 2, 6 and 24 weeks). In alopecia patients, the study followed how the peripheral blood TCR repertoire changed in vivo over primary and secondary sensitization to diphenylcyclopropenone (DPC), a hapten. Patch testing on the upper back used Finn chambers containing 0.01% DPC, with scoring done after 6 days according to International Contact Dermatitis Research Group standards. Libraries were pooled for sequencing, and per-sample TCR yields varied mainly because of small differences in library volumes within the pool. The patient cohort, mostly female, included alopecia areata with under or over 50% scalp involvement, alopecia totalis and alopecia universalis. Blood samples were taken from patients before sensitization (week 0) and at 2, 6 and about 24 weeks after DPC sensitization.

Concerning this clonotype itself: Its antigen is still unknown. Within one base of it there is no much larger clone, and no base qualities were kept.

Library prep was done by RACE. The run used a NextSeq 500. Library preparation attached unique molecular identifiers to individual cDNA molecules for quantitative, reproducible TCR counting. For every blood RNA sample, sequencing covered both the TCR alpha and TCR beta chains. The original methods were these. A median of approximately 100,000 TCRs per sample was observed, with a range of about 23,224 to 700,000. V, J and CDR3 annotation of the TCR reads was carried out using the Decombinator software suite. For PS versus PT1 abundance plots, all samples were subsampled to the same number of TCRs (28,000). TCRs were defined as expanded if absent before sensitization and observed at least eight times at the 2-week time point. TCRdb itself trimmed the public reads at Q25 with fastp, ran MiXCR and retained productive beta chains. Rows matching on CDR3 protein sequence are summarized as one entry with the most common DNA and genes. The authors' filters were not applied to this entry. Within this sample are 110,000 to 150,000 distinct CDR3 sequences, with approximately 10% of them counted one time only. Roughly 1.4% of the sample lies in the top ten.

The CDR3 has 15 amino acids, counting the end cysteine and phenylalanine. Only CDR3 DNA is held: 45 bases, read in frame from base 1. Via the germline V gene, CDR1 is SGHRS and CDR2 YFSETQ. Trimming costs V 6 bases and J 5 bases, and their ends lie 20 bases apart. Broad study findings and their caveats: All patients had alopecia, a presumed autoimmune disease, so their immune response might differ from that of healthy individuals. The number of PT1 expanded TCRs positively correlated with patch test score, significant at thresholds 8, 16 and 32 but not 4. DPC sensitization did not change the number of TCRs with a frequency above 1 in 1000, and there was no evidence of changes in global repertoire structure. Repeated subsampling changed both the strength of the expansion versus patch-test correlation and the threshold at which that correlation became significant. Expanded TCRs formed significantly more large CDR3 similarity clusters than pre-sensitization or healthy control sets, consistent with antigen-driven responses.

This sample's time point label indicates: patch test 2, 6 weeks after DPC sensitization. Explained via the paper, the treatment or condition label denotes: therapeutic diphenylcyclopropenone sensitization with weekly scalp DPC. At every patch-test visit, the blood draw took place before the patch test was put on. To be eligible, patients had to be aged 18 to 70, diagnosed with alopecia and judged suitable for DPC therapy, while pregnant patients were excluded. Total RNA was extracted from unfractionated whole blood that had been collected in Tempus Blood RNA tubes. This receptor was taken from a woman between 45 and 60 years old with alopecia areata. Some clones in this sample may be carry-over from other donors' samples. The receptor chain draws on TRBV5-1 and TRBJ1-2; the D segment could be TRBD1, given 5 matching bases. Material: whole blood, obtained in connection with sensitization to the hapten diphenylcyclopropenone (DPC). The nucleotides read TGCGCCAGCATTCCCTTTCCCGGGACGGATTATGGCTACACCTTC. This is translated as CASIPFPGTDYGYTF.